The present T cell receptor (beta chain) was sequenced within a study of T cell responses to AZD1222 COVID-19 vaccine. TCRdb's table, derived via immunoSEQ multiplex PCR, lists solely in-frame clones and lacks some. Of about 170,000 clones listed, over 75% are singletons. On this clone itself: Its antigen remains unknown.

The germline gives CDR1 SGHTA, CDR2 FQGTGA. The CDR3 has 14 amino acids. V was trimmed by 5 bases and J by 6 bases, leaving 15 bases between them. Whole-study findings and limits: AZD1222 recipients seropositive at baseline numbered only six or seven.

The sequencing used peripheral blood, collected on day 0 of AZD1222 vaccination. The rearrangement uses TRBV7-3 and TRBJ2-3; D call uncertain. This receptor was taken from an adult in good health. CDR3 DNA sequence: TGTGCCAGCAGCCTAGGTGTCTCCGGGGATACGCAGTATTTT. This encodes CASSLGVSGDTQYF.